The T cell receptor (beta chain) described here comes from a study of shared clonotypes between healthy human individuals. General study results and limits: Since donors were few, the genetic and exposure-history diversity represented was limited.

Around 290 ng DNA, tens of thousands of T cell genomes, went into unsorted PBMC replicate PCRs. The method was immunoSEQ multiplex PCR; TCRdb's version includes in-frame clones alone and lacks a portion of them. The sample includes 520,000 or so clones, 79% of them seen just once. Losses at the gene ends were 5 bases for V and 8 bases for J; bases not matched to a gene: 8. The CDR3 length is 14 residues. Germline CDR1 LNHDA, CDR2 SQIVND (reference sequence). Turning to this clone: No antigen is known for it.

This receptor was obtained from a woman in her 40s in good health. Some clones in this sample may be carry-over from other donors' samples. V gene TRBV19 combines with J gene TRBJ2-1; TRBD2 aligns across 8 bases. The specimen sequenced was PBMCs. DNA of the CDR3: TGTGCCAGTAGTGATACTAGCGGCTTGGATGAGCAGTTCTTC. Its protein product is CASSDTSGLDEQFF. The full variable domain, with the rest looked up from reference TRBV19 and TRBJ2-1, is DGGITQSPKYLFRKEGQNVTLSCEQNLNHDAMYWYRQDPGQGLRLIYYSQIVNDFQKGDIAEGYSVSREKKESFPLTVTSAQKNPTAFYLCASSDTSGLDEQFFGPGTRLTVL.